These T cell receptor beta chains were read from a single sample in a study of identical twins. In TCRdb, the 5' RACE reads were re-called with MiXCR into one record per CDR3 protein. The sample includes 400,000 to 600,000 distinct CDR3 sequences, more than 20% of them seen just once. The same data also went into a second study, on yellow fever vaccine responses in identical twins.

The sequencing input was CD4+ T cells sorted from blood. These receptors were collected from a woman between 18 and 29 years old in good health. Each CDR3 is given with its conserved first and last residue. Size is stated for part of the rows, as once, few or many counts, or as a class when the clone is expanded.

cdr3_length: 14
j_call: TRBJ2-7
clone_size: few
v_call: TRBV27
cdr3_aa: CASSSWPGAYEQYF

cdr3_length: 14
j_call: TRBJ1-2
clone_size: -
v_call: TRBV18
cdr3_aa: CASSPGQGQYGYTF

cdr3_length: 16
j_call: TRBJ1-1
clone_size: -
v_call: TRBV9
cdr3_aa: CASSSQRGPLNTEAFF

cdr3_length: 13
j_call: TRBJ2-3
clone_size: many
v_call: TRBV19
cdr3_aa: CASRGRSTDTQYF

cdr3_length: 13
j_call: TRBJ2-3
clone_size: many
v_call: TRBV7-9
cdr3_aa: CASILLSTDTQYF

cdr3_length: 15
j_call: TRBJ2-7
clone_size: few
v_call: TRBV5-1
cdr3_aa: CASSLSGRAVYEQYF

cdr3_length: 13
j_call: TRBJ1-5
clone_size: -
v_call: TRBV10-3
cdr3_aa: CAISDTLNQPQHF

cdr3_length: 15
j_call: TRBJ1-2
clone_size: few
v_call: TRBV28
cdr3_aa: CASSKRQGLYYGYTF

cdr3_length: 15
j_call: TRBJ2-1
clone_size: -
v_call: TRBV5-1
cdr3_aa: CASSLGVGRGNEQFF

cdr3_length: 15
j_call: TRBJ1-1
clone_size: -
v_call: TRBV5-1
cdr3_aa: CASSLGDRGRAEAFF

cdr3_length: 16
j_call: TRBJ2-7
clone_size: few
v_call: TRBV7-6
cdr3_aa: CASSLSQGLVVYEQYF

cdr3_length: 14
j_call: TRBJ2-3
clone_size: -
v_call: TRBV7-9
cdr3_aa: CASSLVLAGDTQYF

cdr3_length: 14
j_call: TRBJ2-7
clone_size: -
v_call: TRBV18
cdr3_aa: CASSRDSGWGEQYF

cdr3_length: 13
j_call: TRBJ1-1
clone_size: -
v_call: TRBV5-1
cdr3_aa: CASSLSRGTEAFF

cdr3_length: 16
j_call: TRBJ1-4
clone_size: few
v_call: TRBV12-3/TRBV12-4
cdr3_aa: CASTPQSGAANEKLFF

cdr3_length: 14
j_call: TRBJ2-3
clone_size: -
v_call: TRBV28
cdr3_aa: CASSKRDSTDTQYF

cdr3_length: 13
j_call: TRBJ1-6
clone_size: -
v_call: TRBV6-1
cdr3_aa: CASKYPDNSPLHF

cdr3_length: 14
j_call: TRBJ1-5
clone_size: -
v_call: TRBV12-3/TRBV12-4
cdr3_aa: CASSLSTRNQPQHF

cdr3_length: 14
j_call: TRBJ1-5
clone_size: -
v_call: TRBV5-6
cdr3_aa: CASSFGGSSQPQHF

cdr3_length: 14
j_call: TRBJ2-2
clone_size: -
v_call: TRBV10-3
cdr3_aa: CAITGQENTGELFF

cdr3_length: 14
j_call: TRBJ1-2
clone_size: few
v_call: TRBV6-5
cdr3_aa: CASSYSTGEDGYTF

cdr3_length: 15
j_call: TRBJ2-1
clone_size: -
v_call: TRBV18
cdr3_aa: CASSPEPHSGSQEFF

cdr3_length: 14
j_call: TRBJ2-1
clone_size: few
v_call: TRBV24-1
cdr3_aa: CATESNLADNEQFF